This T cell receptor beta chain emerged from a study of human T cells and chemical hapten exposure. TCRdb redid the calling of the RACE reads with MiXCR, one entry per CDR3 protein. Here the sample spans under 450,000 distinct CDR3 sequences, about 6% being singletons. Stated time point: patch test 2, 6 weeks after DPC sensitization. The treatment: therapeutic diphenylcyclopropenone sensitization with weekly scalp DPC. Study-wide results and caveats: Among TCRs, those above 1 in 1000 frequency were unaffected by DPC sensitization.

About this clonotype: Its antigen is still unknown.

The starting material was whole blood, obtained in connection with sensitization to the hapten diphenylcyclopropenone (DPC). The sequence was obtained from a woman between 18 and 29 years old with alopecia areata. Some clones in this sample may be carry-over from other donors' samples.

CDR3 DNA: TGTGCCAGCAGCTCGTCTCTCAACACAGATACGCAGTATTTT. Translated, it gives CASSSSLNTDTQYF. The chain uses TRBV11-2 and TRBJ2-3; no clear D gene. Trimming left V 4 bases short and J 2 bases short, with 10 bases between. This CDR3 spans 14 amino acids. Germline V gene data show CDR1 as SGHAT and CDR2 as FQNNGV.